This TCR beta chain was identified in a study of early T cells in non-severe SARS-CoV-2 infection (dated by TCRdb to about 2021). About the investigation overall: TCR sequencing used bulk RNA from unsorted whole blood, so alpha and beta chains could not be paired.

Spanning cysteine to phenylalanine, the CDR3 consists of 14 amino acids. Only the CDR3 portion is preserved as DNA: 42 bases, with reading frame beginning at the first base. This clonotype was picked up a small number of times. Its antigen target is currently unknown. Per-base qualities were not stored, and no clone one base away is much larger. The study was a case-control design nested within a healthcare worker cohort in London, UK, with weekly nasopharyngeal swab PCR tests and blood sampling. Healthcare workers were recruited during the week of the UK lockdown, between 23 and 31 March 2020, and followed weekly for up to roughly 15 weeks. Libraries were constructed by 5' RACE. Data came from a NextSeq 500. Unique molecular identifiers were attached to individual cDNA molecules in the TCR library protocol so that sequencing error and PCR bias could be corrected. Sequencing covered both TCR alpha and beta chains, and within each sample the abundances of alpha and beta sequences were tightly co-correlated. In the source study's methods: Decombinator V4 was used to annotate the V gene, J gene and CDR3 of the TCR sequences. TCRs were defined as expanded if a significant change between any two time points was detected under a Poisson model with p below 0.0001. TCR abundances were normalised to the total number of TCRs sequenced in each sample and reported as counts per million. TRAV1-2 paired with TRAJ12, TRAJ20 or TRAJ33 defined MAIT TCRs, while TRAV10 paired with TRAJ18 defined iNKT TCRs. VDJdb, accessed on 1 November 2021, was searched for TCRs annotated for CMV, EBV and SARS-CoV-2, and TCRs annotated for more than one antigen were excluded. Clones were called with MiXCR by TCRdb after fastp trimmed the public reads at Q25, and only in-frame beta chains were retained. Each CDR3 protein gets just one entry, which takes the most common genes and DNA from the rows behind it. The V and J calls follow TCRdb's processing rather than the paper's. The sample contains tens of thousands of distinct CDR3 sequences, about 4.6% of them found a single time. The biggest ten clones account for roughly 12% of the sample.

Summary of the overall study and its limitations: VDJdb matching was skewed toward anti-spike CD8 responses, so virus-specific expansions were likely underestimated and private and CD4 specificities were missed.

The clonotype originates from an adult who was a healthcare worker with PCR-confirmed SARS-CoV-2 infection or an uninfected control (not recorded which). Sequenced sample: whole blood. The V and J segments used are TRBV21-1 and TRBJ2-7; TRBD2, the D gene given by the table, was not confirmed from the DNA. TRBV21-1 has pseudogene status. The DNA sequence is given as TGTGCCAGCAGCAATTCTCGCGGGGCCTACGAGCAGTACTTC. The encoded protein is CASSNSRGAYEQYF.